The rows below give T cell receptor beta chains drawn from one sample of a study of T-cell memory formation after mild COVID-19. TCRdb processed the 5' RACE reads anew with MiXCR; each CDR3 protein has one entry. Of roughly 410,000 distinct CDR3 sequences detected, 24% appear once; the ten largest clones hold about 10%. Sequencing was performed on PBMCs or a T cell subset sorted from them (not recorded which). The receptors here all came from an adult woman who had mild COVID-19 (a few samples of this study predate the infection). Cell type and time point are not known. Each CDR3 is given with its conserved first and last residue. A D gene is named only where the DNA matches it firmly. Expanded clones get a size class; other rows say once, few or many, or leave the size out.

-	TRBV29-1	-	TRBJ1-1	TGCAGCGTTAACCGCGAGGTGGGCAGCGTGAACACTGAAGCTTTCTTT	CSVNREVGSVNTEAFF
few	TRBV7-9	TRBD2	TRBJ2-1	TGTGCCAGCAGCTTAAGCCGAGCGGGAGGGCCAGACAATGAGCAGTTCTTC	CASSLSRAGGPDNEQFF
-	TRBV7-9	-	TRBJ2-3	TGTGCCAGCAGCCACGACCAGCGAGATACGCAGTATTTT	CASSHDQRDTQYF
-	TRBV29-1	-	TRBJ2-3	TGCAGCGCCCTCCGGGATATAGTCCCTGGGGATACGCAGTATTTT	CSALRDIVPGDTQYF
few	TRBV4-1	-	TRBJ2-1	TGCGCCAGCAGCCAAGGAGTCGGGAAGCAGTTCTTC	CASSQGVGKQFF
few	TRBV2	TRBD1	TRBJ2-3	TGTGCCAGCGTAGGGACAGCCAGCACAGATACGCAGTATTTT	CASVGTASTDTQYF
-	TRBV19	TRBD2	TRBJ2-1	TGTGCCAGTAGTATGACTAGCGGGAGGGCGAGGTTCGATGAACAGTTCTTC	CASSMTSGRARFDEQFF
many	TRBV6-5	-	TRBJ2-1	TGTGCCAGCAGTTACGTTCCGGGTGAGCAGTTCTTC	CASSYVPGEQFF
few	TRBV5-1	-	TRBJ2-1	TGCGCCAGCAGCTTCTCCGGGAACAACCACAATGAGCAGTTCTTC	CASSFSGNNHNEQFF
few	TRBV6-5	-	TRBJ1-1	TGTGCCAGCAGCCGCCCAGGGAGGAACACTGAAGCTTTCTTT	CASSRPGRNTEAFF
few	TRBV3-1	TRBD1	TRBJ1-2	TGTGCCAGCAGCCAAGACGGGGGGACAGCCTATGGCTACACCTTC	CASSQDGGTAYGYTF
few	TRBV5-1	TRBD2	TRBJ2-5	TGCGCCAGCAGCTTGGGCTCGGCGGGAGGAGAAGAGACCCAGTACTTC	CASSLGSAGGEETQYF
-	TRBV4-3	-	TRBJ2-2	TGCGCCAGCAGCCAAGATCTGACAAACACCGGGGAGCTGTTTTTT	CASSQDLTNTGELFF
few	TRBV9	-	TRBJ2-7	TGTGCCAGCAGCGTCGGAGCGAAAAACGAGCAGTACTTC	CASSVGAKNEQYF
-	TRBV5-6	-	TRBJ2-3	TGTGCCAGCAGCCCCAGGGGGGTCGGTGATACGCAGTATTTT	CASSPRGVGDTQYF
-	TRBV9	TRBD2	TRBJ2-3	TGTGCCAGCAGCGTATATAGCGGGGGCACAGATACGCAGTATTTT	CASSVYSGGTDTQYF
-	TRBV18	-	TRBJ2-5	TGTGCCAGCTCACGGATGGGAGCCCAAGAGACCCAGTACTTC	CASSRMGAQETQYF
few	TRBV11-3	-	TRBJ2-7	TGTGCCAGCAGCTTAGCACTCGCGCCGGCTTACGAGCAGTACTTC	CASSLALAPAYEQYF
-	TRBV27	-	TRBJ2-1	TGTGCCAGCGGAAGCGGGTTGGCCTACAATGAGCAGTTCTTC	CASGSGLAYNEQFF
-	TRBV19	-	TRBJ1-5	TGTGCCAGTAGTATCAGGGTTGAACAGCCCCAGCATTTT	CASSIRVEQPQHF
-	TRBV4-3	TRBD2	TRBJ2-1	TGCGCCAGCAGCCGGACTAGCGAGAGCTACAATGAGCAGTTCTTC	CASSRTSESYNEQFF
-	TRBV20-1	TRBD2	TRBJ2-4	TGCAGTGCTCAAAATAGCGGGAGGGCCAAAAACATTCAGTACTTC	CSAQNSGRAKNIQYF
few	TRBV11-2	-	TRBJ1-2	TGTGCCAGCAGCTCCCGGGGCAGACCCTATGGCTACACCTTC	CASSSRGRPYGYTF
-	TRBV29-1	-	TRBJ1-1	TGCAGCGGGATGGGGGGCACTGAAGCTTTCTTT	CSGMGGTEAFF
-	TRBV5-5	-	TRBJ2-7	TGTGCCAGCAGCCCTAAGAGGACTTACGAGCAGTACTTC	CASSPKRTYEQYF
-	TRBV27	-	TRBJ2-7	TGTGCCAGCAGTTTATCCGCAGGGTTACTCCACGAGCAGTACTTC	CASSLSAGLLHEQYF
once	TRBV10-3	-	TRBJ2-2	TGTGCCATCAGTGAGTCGATAAGGTCCGGGGAGCTGTTTTTT	CAISESIRSGELFF
-	TRBV7-8	-	TRBJ2-7	TGTGCCAGCAGCTTAGCTACTCGCTCCTACGAGCAGTACTTC	CASSLATRSYEQYF
few	TRBV19	-	TRBJ2-1	TGTGCCAGTAAGCGCGATCGGAGCTCCTACAATGAGCAGTTCTTC	CASKRDRSSYNEQFF